The next 12 T cell receptor beta chains were all read from a single sample in a study of T cells in Graves' hyperthyroidism and ophthalmopathy. Using RNA transcripts as the source, TCR beta CDR3 regions were amplified. The HTBI set primed first-round TCR CDR3 RT-PCR. TCRdb processed the multiplex PCR reads anew with MiXCR; each CDR3 protein has one entry. The top ten clones hold more than 20% of a sample with fewer than 200,000 distinct CDR3 sequences, about 9.4% of them seen once. What was sequenced was blood. These receptor sequences come from a woman aged 18-29 years with Graves' hyperthyroidism that later progressed to Graves' ophthalmopathy.

This clonotype was recorded many times. The chain carries TRBV20-1 and TRBJ2-1; tentatively, D is TRBD2 (5 bases). The germline V gene has CDR1 DFQATT and CDR2 SNEGSKA (reference sequence). Trimming removed 1 base at V and 0 bases at J, with 7 bases between. The CDR3 spans 14 residues. This chain's CDR3 is CSARVAGSYNEQFF. The CDR3 DNA sequence: TGCAGTGCTAGAGTCGCGGGCTCCTACAATGAGCAGTTCTTC.

This clonotype was counted at least ten times. This chain links TRBV6-1 with TRBJ1-2, with 7 bases lining up with TRBD1. Germline loops: CDR1 MNHNS, CDR2 SASEGT. The CDR3 length is 13 residues. Unmatched junction bases numbered 11, after V lost 10 bases and J lost 6 bases. CDR3 DNA sequence: TGTGCCACCCAGGGGGTCTTCGAAAATGGCTACACCTTC. The encoded protein is CATQGVFENGYTF.

There are many counts of this clonotype. The chain employs TRBV6-1 and TRBJ1-1; D is uncertain. CDR1 is MNHNS and CDR2 is SASEGT in the germline V gene. V dropped 5 bases and J dropped 6 bases, with 19 bases sitting between them. This CDR3 comprises 15 residues. The CDR3 loop is CASSPPTGRRSEAFF. The CDR3 DNA is TGTGCCAGCAGTCCACCCACGGGGAGGCGGTCTGAAGCTTTCTTT.

A word on this clonotype: Its ends do not fully match the called genes, so a read error is possible. V and J are TRBV4-1 and TRBJ2-3; TRBD2 agrees at 8 bases. The CDR3 length is 16 residues. Per the germline V gene, CDR1 is MGHRA and CDR2 is YSYEKL. The CDR3 sequence is CASGQGAAGVTDTQYF. The CDR3 bases are TGCGCCAGCGGCCAAGGTGCAGCGGGAGTCACAGATACGCAGTATTTT.

J is TRBJ1-4 and V is TRBV4-2; no reliable D call. The germline gives CDR1 LGHNA, CDR2 YNFKEQ. CDR3 size: 16 residues. V gave up 0 bases and J gave up 5 bases, with 13 bases separating them. CDR3 amino acids: CASSQEEEAGNEKLFF. CDR3 DNA: TGTGCCAGCAGCCAAGAAGAGGAGGCAGGAAATGAAAAACTGTTTTTT.

This clonotype has ten or more counts. The chain uses TRBV2 and TRBJ2-5; D tentatively fits TRBD1 or TRBD2 (5 bases each). Germline V gene data show CDR1 as SNHLY and CDR2 as FYNNEI. V was clipped by 7 bases and J by 1 base, with 16 bases between them. The length of the CDR3 is 15 residues. The CDR3 is CASKNLQGTQETQYF. The CDR3 coding sequence is TGTGCCAGCAAGAACCTCCAAGGGACCCAAGAGACCCAGTACTTC.

This clonotype was detected ten times or more. The V gene is TRBV20-1, the J gene TRBJ2-1; D call uncertain. The CDR3 consists of 15 residues. V gave up 6 bases and J gave up 3 bases, with 18 bases separating them. The V gene's germline CDR1 is DFQATT and CDR2 SNEGSKA (reference sequence). CDR3 sequence reads: CSATTPRRIYNEQFF. In nucleotides, the CDR3 is TGCAGTGCCACCACCCCTCGGCGTATCTACAATGAGCAGTTCTTC.

This clonotype occurred a few times. One end of the junction does not line up with germline, which may come from a read error. The J gene is TRBJ1-2, the V gene TRBV6-1; D may be TRBD1 (5 bases). The CDR3 contains 14 residues. Germline CDR1 and CDR2: MNHNS and SASEGT. The CDR3 loop is CTSSRGAERYGYTF. In DNA form, the CDR3 reads TGTACCAGCAGTAGAGGGGCAGAACGCTATGGCTACACCTTC.

Only a few counts were recorded for this clonotype. The chain employs TRBV12-3 or TRBV12-4 and TRBJ2-2; no reliable D call. The CDR3 is 13 residues long. V dropped 2 bases and J dropped 11 bases, with 12 bases sitting between them. As DNA, the CDR3 is TGTGCCAGCAGTTTAACCGGACGCGGCGAGCTGTTTTTT. It yields the protein CASSLTGRGELFF.

This clonotype came up many times. The chain has TRBV28 and TRBJ2-5; D is uncertain. Germline CDR1 reads MDHEN; CDR2 reads SYDVKM. Trimming took off 6 bases at V and 5 bases at J, with 10 bases between the two ends. The CDR3 runs 12 residues. CDR3 in amino acids: CASSRPHETQYF. The CDR3 coding sequence is TGTGCCAGCAGCCGACCCCATGAGACCCAGTACTTC.

This clonotype was counted many times. This chain links TRBV2 with TRBJ1-5; TRBD1 matches 8 bases. Germline CDR1 and CDR2: SNHLY and FYNNEI. This CDR3 region has 14 residues. The trim removed 4 bases at V and 6 bases at J, leaving 5 bases unmatched. Written as DNA, the CDR3 is TGTGCCAGCAGTGTGGGACAGGTAGCTCAGCCCCAGCATTTT. Its protein is CASSVGQVAQPQHF.

J is TRBJ1-1 and V is TRBV7-9, with D maybe TRBD1 (6 bases). Germline V CDR1 and CDR2: SEHNR, FQNEAQ (reference sequence). The V and J ends lost 4 bases and 0 bases respectively, with 15 bases between them. The length of the CDR3 is 16 residues. The CDR3 DNA follows: TGTGCCAGCAGCTGGGGCCCCAGGGGTATGAACACTGAAGCTTTCTTT. Its protein is CASSWGPRGMNTEAFF. The entire variable domain, with the rest obtained from reference TRBV7-9 and TRBJ1-1, is as follows: DTGVSQNPRHKITKRGQNVTFRCDPISEHNRLYWYRQTLGQGPEFLTYFQNEAQLEKSRLLSDRFSAERPKGSFSTLEIQRTEQGDSAMYLCASSWGPRGMNTEAFFGQGTRLTVV.